Listed below are T cell receptor beta chains from one sample, sequenced in a study of cytomegalovirus exposure and HLA in healthy donors. The protocol was immunoSEQ multiplex PCR, while the TCRdb copy is restricted to in-frame clones and leaves out a portion. The sample consists of 120,000 or so clones, roughly 15% of them appearing once. Sequencing input: PBMCs. The receptors here all came from a female donor in good health and CMV-seropositive. CDR3s include the opening cysteine and the closing phenylalanine or tryptophan. The D gene is left open where the match is weak. Rows may omit the clone size; those that give it use once, few, many or a size class.

14	-	TRBD1	TRBV6-1	TRBJ2-4	CASNPDRAKGIQYF	TGTGCCAGCAATCCGGACAGGGCCAAGGGCATTCAGTACTTC
16	-	TRBD2	TRBV6-5	TRBJ2-3	CASSFLAGGGTDTQYF	TGTGCCAGCAGTTTTCTAGCGGGAGGGGGCACAGATACGCAGTATTTT
17	few	TRBD1	TRBV5-1	TRBJ2-5	CASSPGTGAIIEETQYF	TGCGCCAGCAGCCCGGGGACAGGAGCTATAATAGAAGAGACCCAGTACTTC
14	few	-	TRBV9	TRBJ2-1	CASSVEWGPGEQFF	TGTGCCAGCAGCGTAGAATGGGGGCCCGGTGAGCAGTTCTTC
15	-	-	TRBV4-1	TRBJ2-1	CASSPKMERNNEQFF	TGCGCCAGCAGCCCGAAGATGGAGCGGAACAATGAGCAGTTCTTC
12	-	TRBD1	TRBV7-9	TRBJ2-3	CASSQQGITQYF	TGTGCCAGCAGCCAACAGGGGATTACGCAGTATTTT
14	-	-	TRBV6-6	TRBJ1-4	CASSLYGNGEKLFF	TGTGCCAGCAGTTTGTACGGGAACGGTGAAAAACTGTTTTTT
18	few	-	TRBV7-2	TRBJ2-3	CASSLDFRARERGDTQYF	TGTGCCAGCAGCTTAGATTTTCGGGCTCGGGAGAGGGGAGATACGCAGTATTTT
13	-	-	TRBV27	TRBJ2-7	CASSLGSYYEQYF	TGTGCCAGCAGTTTAGGTTCCTACTACGAGCAGTACTTC
16	few	-	TRBV6-1	TRBJ2-2	CASSELGRANTGELFF	TGTGCCAGCAGTGAACTCGGGAGAGCGAACACCGGGGAGCTGTTTTTT
16	-	-	TRBV2	TRBJ1-4	CASSPWGGATNEKLFF	TGTGCCAGCAGTCCTTGGGGGGGTGCAACTAATGAAAAACTGTTTTTT
15	-	-	TRBV4-2	TRBJ1-2	CASSQSGNVNYGYTF	TGTGCCAGCAGCCAGTCAGGCAACGTTAACTATGGCTACACCTTC
15	-	TRBD1	TRBV6-5	TRBJ1-3	CASRARDRAGNTIYF	TGTGCCAGCAGGGCCCGGGACAGGGCTGGAAACACCATATATTTT
14	once	-	TRBV9	TRBJ2-1	CASSAGGSYNEQFF	TGTGCCAGCAGCGCCGGTGGTTCCTACAATGAGCAGTTCTTC
14	-	-	TRBV7-2	TRBJ2-4	CASSSTGEGNIQYF	TGTGCCAGCAGCTCGACAGGGGAGGGAAACATTCAGTACTTC
16	-	-	TRBV10-3	TRBJ2-3	CAISDSPGTSTDTQYF	TGTGCCATCAGTGATTCCCCAGGGACTAGCACAGATACGCAGTATTTT
14	few	-	TRBV19	TRBJ1-1	CASSHVTRWPEAFF	TGTGCCAGTAGTCACGTGACTCGCTGGCCTGAAGCTTTCTTT
14	few	TRBD1	TRBV2	TRBJ1-5	CASRQGQGNQPQHF	TGTGCCAGCAGGCAGGGACAGGGGAATCAGCCCCAGCATTTT
15	-	TRBD1	TRBV9	TRBJ2-3	CASSVGGQDTDTQYF	TGTGCCAGCAGCGTAGGGGGACAGGACACAGATACGCAGTATTTT
16	once	-	TRBV7-2	TRBJ1-6	CASSLVGGVSFSPLHF	TGTGCCAGCAGCTTAGTCGGGGGTGTCTCGTTTTCACCCCTCCACTTT
14	few	-	TRBV6-1	TRBJ1-1	CASSVFGTDAEAFF	TGTGCCAGCAGTGTTTTCGGGACTGACGCTGAAGCTTTCTTT
12	-	-	TRBV29-1	TRBJ2-7	CSVEIYNYEQYF	TGCAGCGTTGAAATATACAACTACGAGCAGTACTTC
15	-	-	TRBV5-1	TRBJ1-1	CASSLDGGRNTEAFF	TGCGCCAGCAGCTTGGACGGGGGTAGGAACACTGAAGCTTTCTTT
14	few	TRBD1	TRBV19	TRBJ1-5	CASSADRFNQPQHF	TGTGCCAGTAGTGCGGACAGGTTCAATCAGCCCCAGCATTTT
14	few	-	TRBV2	TRBJ2-2	CASRNRELVGELFF	TGTGCCAGCAGGAACAGGGAGTTGGTCGGGGAGCTGTTTTTT
12	-	-	TRBV29-1	TRBJ2-5	CSAHSPQETQYF	TGCAGCGCGCACTCCCCTCAAGAGACCCAGTACTTC
15	few	TRBD2	TRBV27	TRBJ2-1	CASSSSGRMYNEQFF	TGTGCCAGCAGTTCTAGCGGGAGAATGTACAATGAGCAGTTCTTC
13	-	TRBD2	TRBV10-2	TRBJ2-7	CASELAGGGEQYF	TGCGCCAGCGAGCTAGCGGGAGGGGGGGAGCAGTACTTC
13	-	-	TRBV2	TRBJ2-3	CASKAGGPDTQYF	TGTGCCAGCAAGGCAGGGGGGCCAGATACGCAGTATTTT
17	few	TRBD1	TRBV7-8	TRBJ2-7	CASSLIPPGTGRDEQYF	TGTGCCAGCAGCCTAATCCCCCCAGGGACAGGTCGCGACGAGCAGTACTTC
15	-	-	TRBV27	TRBJ2-7	CASSARGAGAYEQYF	TGTGCCAGCAGTGCCCGGGGGGCTGGGGCCTACGAGCAGTACTTC
14	few	-	TRBV6-1	TRBJ1-6	CASSEVAGHSPLHF	TGTGCCAGCAGTGAAGTGGCAGGCCATTCACCCCTCCACTTT
12	few	-	TRBV29-1	TRBJ2-1	CSVEDLYNEQFF	TGCAGCGTGGAGGACCTTTACAATGAGCAGTTCTTC
14	few	-	TRBV9	TRBJ2-2	CASSVSGFTGELFF	TGTGCCAGCAGCGTTAGCGGTTTCACCGGGGAGCTGTTTTTT
13	-	TRBD2	TRBV7-9	TRBJ2-7	CASSFSGSYEKYF	TGTGCCAGCAGTTTTAGCGGGTCATACGAGAAGTACTTC
14	-	-	TRBV5-1	TRBJ2-7	CASSDPGQTYEQYF	TGCGCCAGCAGTGATCCGGGACAAACCTACGAGCAGTACTTC
17	-	TRBD1	TRBV2	TRBJ2-1	CASRGLLTGARYNEQFF	TGTGCCAGCAGGGGGCTTTTGACAGGGGCGAGGTACAATGAGCAGTTCTTC
15	few	TRBD1	TRBV4-3	TRBJ1-4	CASSQIGQVDEKLFF	TGCGCCAGCAGCCAAATCGGACAGGTAGATGAAAAACTGTTTTTT
14	-	-	TRBV5-1	TRBJ2-7	CASSLVQGTYEQYF	TGCGCCAGCAGCTTGGTGCAGGGCACCTACGAGCAGTACTTC
13	few	TRBD2	TRBV27	TRBJ2-7	CASSFALAGVLYF	TGTGCCAGCAGTTTCGCTCTAGCGGGGGTGTTATACTTC
16	few	TRBD2	TRBV5-6	TRBJ2-1	CASSFGGRRGYNEQFF	TGTGCCAGCAGCTTTGGCGGGAGGCGTGGGTACAATGAGCAGTTCTTC
15	-	TRBD1	TRBV6-6	TRBJ1-4	CASSSPGQGDEKLFF	TGTGCCAGCAGCTCCCCGGGACAGGGGGATGAAAAACTGTTTTTT
15	few	TRBD1	TRBV4-2	TRBJ2-3	CASQKDRAYTDTQYF	TGTGCCAGCCAAAAGGACAGGGCCTACACAGATACGCAGTATTTT
13	few	-	TRBV4-3	TRBJ2-3	CASSRGVSDTQYF	TGCGCCAGCAGCCGGGGGGTCTCAGATACGCAGTATTTT
15	few	-	TRBV9	TRBJ2-3	CASSVLAMSQDTQYF	TGTGCCAGCAGCGTACTAGCTATGTCGCAAGATACGCAGTATTTT
13	once	TRBD2	TRBV10-3	TRBJ2-3	CAISGLATDTQYF	TGTGCCATCAGTGGACTAGCTACAGATACGCAGTATTTT
19	few	TRBD2	TRBV2	TRBJ2-2	CASSAQTSGGRLNTGELFF	TGTGCCAGCAGTGCCCAGACTAGCGGGGGGCGTTTAAACACCGGGGAGCTGTTTTTT
16	few	TRBD2	TRBV2	TRBJ2-7	CASSESTSGGVREQYF	TGTGCCAGCAGTGAATCGACTAGCGGAGGGGTTCGGGAGCAGTACTTC
17	few	-	TRBV4-1	TRBJ2-3	CASSQHSGFTSTDTQYF	TGCGCCAGCAGCCAACATAGCGGTTTCACTAGCACAGATACGCAGTATTTT